This T cell receptor (beta chain) was found in a study of response to subunit inactivated influenza vaccine. Study results and caveats: There was a suggestion from the authors that each seasonal influenza vaccination recruits few new T cells.

As regards this clonotype: Antigen unknown.

The CDR3 sequence is 15 residues long. The germline gives CDR1 MNHEY, CDR2 SVGAGI. J gave up 9 bases and V 2 bases, and 6 bases lay outside the gene matches. TCRdb re-called the RT-PCR reads through MiXCR, storing one row per CDR3 protein. The sample consists of some 500,000 distinct CDR3 sequences, under 15% of them appearing once. The source was PBMCs from blood, collected 40 to 50 days after vaccination. The rearrangement joins TRBV6-5 to TRBJ2-1; 11 bases align to TRBD1. The sequence came from a man aged 50 to 60 who received an inactivated influenza vaccine. CDR3: CASSYADRGLGEQFF. Written as DNA, the CDR3 is TGTGCCAGCAGTTACGCGGACAGGGGGCTCGGTGAGCAGTTCTTC.